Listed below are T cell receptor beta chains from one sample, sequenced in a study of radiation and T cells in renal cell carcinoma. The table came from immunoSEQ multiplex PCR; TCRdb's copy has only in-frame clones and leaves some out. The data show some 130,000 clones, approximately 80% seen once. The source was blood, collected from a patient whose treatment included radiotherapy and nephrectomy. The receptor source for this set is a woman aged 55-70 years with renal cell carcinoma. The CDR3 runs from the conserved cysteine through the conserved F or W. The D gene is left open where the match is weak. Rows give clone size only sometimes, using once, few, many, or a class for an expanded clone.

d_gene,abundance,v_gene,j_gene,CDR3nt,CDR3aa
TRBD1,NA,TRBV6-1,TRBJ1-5,TGTGCCAGCAGAGACAGGGGGGGGGATCAGCCCCAGCATTTT,CASRDRGGDQPQHF
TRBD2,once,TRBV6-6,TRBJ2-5,TGTGCCAGCAGTTACGAGGTGACTAGCGGGCACCAGTACTTC,CASSYEVTSGHQYF
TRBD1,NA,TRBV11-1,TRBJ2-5,TGTGCCAGCAGCGCAAGGACAGGGGTAGAGACCCAGTACTTC,CASSARTGVETQYF
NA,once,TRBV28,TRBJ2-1,TGTGCCAGCAGGCCCAGTGTGGGGTACAATGAGCAGTTCTTC,CASRPSVGYNEQFF
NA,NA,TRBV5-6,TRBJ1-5,TGTGCCAGCAGCTTGCGGGGAGATACTTTTATCAATCAGCCCCAGCATTTT,CASSLRGDTFINQPQHF
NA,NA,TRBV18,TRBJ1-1,TGTGCCAGCTCAGCCAGCGTTTTCCCGAACACTGAAGCTTTCTTT,CASSASVFPNTEAFF
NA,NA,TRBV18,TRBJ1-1,TGTGCCAGCTCAAATGGTCAGAACACTGAAGCTTTCTTT,CASSNGQNTEAFF
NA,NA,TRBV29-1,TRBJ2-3,TGCAGCCATCTAAGGGGTGCGACAGATACGCAGTATTTT,CSHLRGATDTQYF
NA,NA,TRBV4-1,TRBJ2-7,TGCGCCAGCAGCCTCACAAAGGGAACAGGGTCCCCCTACGAGCAGTACTTC,CASSLTKGTGSPYEQYF
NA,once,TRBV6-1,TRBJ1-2,TGTGCCAGCAGGGGCTCCTCTAACTATGGCTACACCTTC,CASRGSSNYGYTF
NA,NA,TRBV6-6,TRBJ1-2,TGTGCCAGCAGTCAATATCCGGGGGACAACTATGGCTACACCTTC,CASSQYPGDNYGYTF
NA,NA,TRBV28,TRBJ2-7,TGTGCCAGCAGTTCTGTGGACCCTGTAGCCTACGAGCAGTACTTC,CASSSVDPVAYEQYF
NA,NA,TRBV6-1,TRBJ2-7,TGTGCCAGCAGTTGGGACGGCTCCAACTACGAGCAGTACTTC,CASSWDGSNYEQYF
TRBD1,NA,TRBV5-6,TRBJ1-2,TGTGCCAGCAGCTTTGATCGACAGGGGATCTATGGCTACACCTTC,CASSFDRQGIYGYTF
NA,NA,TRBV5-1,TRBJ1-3,TGCGCCAGCAGCTTGGTGGGTTCTGGAAACACCATATATTTT,CASSLVGSGNTIYF
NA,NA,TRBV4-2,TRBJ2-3,TGTGCCAGCGGACGGAACGCGGGCACAGATACGCAGTATTTT,CASGRNAGTDTQYF
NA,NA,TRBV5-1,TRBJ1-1,TGCGCCAGCAGCTTGGGACCGTCGAACACTGAAGCTTTCTTT,CASSLGPSNTEAFF
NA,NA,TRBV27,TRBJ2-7,TGTGCCAGCAGTCTACGCGGTTGGCGTTTACCCACCCTCTCCTACGAGCAGTACTTC,CASSLRGWRLPTLSYEQYF
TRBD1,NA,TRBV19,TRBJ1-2,TGTGCCAGTAGTCCTCAGGGGGTTGGCTATGGCTACACCTTC,CASSPQGVGYGYTF
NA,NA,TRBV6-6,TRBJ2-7,TGTGCCAGCAGCCAATGGGGGTCGACCTACGAGCAGTACTTC,CASSQWGSTYEQYF
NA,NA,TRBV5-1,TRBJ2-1,TGCGCCAGCAGCTTGTCGGAAGCGGGTGTCTACAATGAGCAGTTCTTC,CASSLSEAGVYNEQFF
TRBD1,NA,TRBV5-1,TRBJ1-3,TGCGCCAGCAGCCTCACAGGGGGCTCTGGAAACACCATATATTTT,CASSLTGGSGNTIYF
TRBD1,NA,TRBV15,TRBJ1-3,TGTGCCACCAGCAGAGATCGGGCTGGGACAGGGGCTGGAAACACCATATATTTT,CATSRDRAGTGAGNTIYF
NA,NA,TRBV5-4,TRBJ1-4,TGTGCCAGCAGCTTGGTCAGGGGAAGGGCTGGAAAACTGTTTTTT,CASSLVRGRAGKLFF
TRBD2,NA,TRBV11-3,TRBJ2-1,TGTGCCAGCAGCTTAGGCTCTAGCGGGGCCTACAATGAGCAGTTCTTC,CASSLGSSGAYNEQFF
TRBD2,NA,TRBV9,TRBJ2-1,TGTGCCAGCAGCGTAAGTTGGACTAGCGCAAGAGAGCAGTTCTTC,CASSVSWTSAREQFF
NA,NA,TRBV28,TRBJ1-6,TGTGCCAGCAGTTTACCACGACTGGGATATAATTCACCCCTCCACTTT,CASSLPRLGYNSPLHF